This is a list of T cell receptor beta chains from one sample in a study of siplizumab effects on memory and regulatory T cells. The repertoire was sequenced with immunoSEQ multiplex PCR; TCRdb's copy has only in-frame clones and lacks some. The sample holds roughly 120,000 clones, roughly 94% seen once. Sample: non-Treg CD4+ T cells sorted from blood. All receptors come from a human donor in good health. Each CDR3 is given with its conserved first and last residue. A D gene is named only where the DNA matches it firmly. Part of the rows lack a size; the others show once, few, many or a class for expanded clones.

J gene	V gene	D gene	clone size	CDR3 DNA	CDR3 protein
TRBJ1-6	TRBV7-9	-	-	TGTGCCAGCAGCGATAGGACAGATTATAATTCACCCCTCCACTTT	CASSDRTDYNSPLHF
TRBJ2-5	TRBV4-1	-	-	TGCGCCAGCAGCCTCGACCTTTCCGGGACTGGGACCCAGTACTTC	CASSLDLSGTGTQYF
TRBJ2-3	TRBV10-2	-	-	TGCGCCAGCAGTGAAATTTTGGGTACGCAGTATTTT	CASSEILGTQYF
TRBJ1-2	TRBV9	-	-	TGTGCCAGCAGCGTAGGGCCAGGCTATGGCTACACCTTC	CASSVGPGYGYTF
TRBJ1-1	TRBV7-2	-	-	TGTGCCAGCAGCTTTACGGCAGGGAACACTGAAGCTTTCTTT	CASSFTAGNTEAFF
TRBJ1-5	TRBV2	-	-	TGTGCCAGCAGAACCGGGACAAATAGTAATCAGCCCCAGCATTTT	CASRTGTNSNQPQHF
TRBJ1-4	TRBV5-1	-	-	TGCGCCAGCAGCTTCGGCAGAAATGAAAAACTGTTTTTT	CASSFGRNEKLFF
TRBJ1-2	TRBV5-5	-	-	TGTGCCAGCAGCTTGGAGCAGTCTTCCTATGGCTACACCTTC	CASSLEQSSYGYTF
TRBJ1-3	TRBV5-1	-	-	TGCGCCAGCAGCCCGGAGAAACCCTCTGGAAACACCATATATTTT	CASSPEKPSGNTIYF
TRBJ2-1	TRBV7-9	TRBD2	-	TGTGCCACCTCGGGGACTAGCCTAAAAAGGAATGAGCAGTTCTTC	CATSGTSLKRNEQFF
TRBJ2-7	TRBV27	-	-	TGTGCCAGCAGTTTAGTTCGACAGTGGAAGACCTACGAGCAGTACTTC	CASSLVRQWKTYEQYF
TRBJ1-2	TRBV6-1	-	-	TGTGCCAGCACACTGGACAAAACCTATGGCTACACCTTC	CASTLDKTYGYTF
TRBJ2-5	TRBV7-3	-	-	TGTGCCAGCAGCTCGTTAGCCCTAGACACCCAGTACTTC	CASSSLALDTQYF
TRBJ2-7	TRBV6-5	TRBD1	-	TGTGCCAGCAGTAAACAGGGGAACGCCTACGAGCAGTACTTC	CASSKQGNAYEQYF
TRBJ1-1	TRBV28	TRBD1	-	TGTGCCAGCAGTTCACCCGGGACAGGGGGGGGGAAGGCTGAAGCTTTCTTT	CASSSPGTGGGKAEAFF
TRBJ1-5	TRBV6-5	-	-	TGTGCCAGCAGGTACAGGGACAATCAGCCCCAGCATTTT	CASRYRDNQPQHF
TRBJ1-1	TRBV28	-	-	TGTGCCAGCAGTTCCGGGACGACCACTGAAGCTTTCTTT	CASSSGTTTEAFF
TRBJ1-2	TRBV30	TRBD1	once	TGTGCCTGGAGACTAGGGACAGGGTTTAGCTATGGCTACACCTTC	CAWRLGTGFSYGYTF
TRBJ1-5	TRBV5-1	TRBD1	once	TGCGCCAGCAGCTCCCAGGGGGCGGGCAATCAGCCCCAGCATTTT	CASSSQGAGNQPQHF
TRBJ2-3	TRBV5-1	TRBD1	-	TGCGCCAGCAGCCCCTGGGACAGGGAAACAGATACGCAGTATTTT	CASSPWDRETDTQYF
TRBJ2-7	TRBV6-5	TRBD2	-	TGTGCCAGCAGTTACTCTAGCGGGAGATCCTACGAGCAGTACTTC	CASSYSSGRSYEQYF
TRBJ2-5	TRBV5-1	-	-	TGCGCCAGCAGCTTGCGGCAGGGATCGGAGACCCAGTACTTC	CASSLRQGSETQYF
TRBJ2-7	TRBV5-4	TRBD2	-	TGTGCCAGCAGCTTGGCGGGGGGGCCTCTGGAGCAGTACTTC	CASSLAGGPLEQYF
TRBJ1-1	TRBV12-5	-	-	TGTGCTAGTGGACGACTCCAGGGTTCGGCTTTCTTT	CASGRLQGSAFF
TRBJ2-7	TRBV27	TRBD1	-	TGTGCCAGCAAACCAAAACCGGGACAGGAATTCGAGCAGTACTTC	CASKPKPGQEFEQYF
TRBJ2-1	TRBV7-8	TRBD2	-	TGTGCCAGCAGCTTTAGAGGGAGGGGAAGCTCCTACAATGAGCAGTTCTTC	CASSFRGRGSSYNEQFF
TRBJ1-2	TRBV5-1	-	-	TGCGCCAGCAGCCGAACGGGGGAAGCTAACTATGGCTACACCTTC	CASSRTGEANYGYTF
TRBJ2-1	TRBV28	-	once	TGTGCCAGCAGTCCTGCGACCTTGAGCTCCTACAATGAGCAGTTCTTC	CASSPATLSSYNEQFF
TRBJ1-4	TRBV30	-	-	TGTGCCTGGAGTGGGGCGAATGAAAAACTGTTTTTT	CAWSGANEKLFF
TRBJ1-1	TRBV7-9	-	-	TGTGCCAGCAGCTTAGCTGGGGGGCGCCTTGAAGCTTTCTTT	CASSLAGGRLEAFF
TRBJ1-1	TRBV30	TRBD1	-	TGTGCCTGGAGGGACAGGGGGTACACTGAAGCTTTCTTT	CAWRDRGYTEAFF
TRBJ2-7	TRBV29-1	TRBD1	-	TGCAGCGCGGGACAGGGAAGGAGCGAGCAGTACTTC	CSAGQGRSEQYF
TRBJ1-5	TRBV11-2	TRBD1	-	TGTGCCAGCAGCATAGACAGGGGAAGCAATCAGCCCCAGCATTTT	CASSIDRGSNQPQHF
TRBJ2-3	TRBV10-3	-	-	TGTGCCATCATGGGGGGAAGCACAGATACGCAGTATTTT	CAIMGGSTDTQYF
TRBJ1-1	TRBV18	TRBD1	-	TGTGCCAGCTCACCACGGATGGGGCAGGGGGCGGTCACTGAAGCTTTCTTT	CASSPRMGQGAVTEAFF
TRBJ1-3	TRBV19	-	-	TGTGCCAGTAGTATCCGCAGGGCTGGAAACACCATATATTTT	CASSIRRAGNTIYF
TRBJ1-5	TRBV28	TRBD1	-	TGTGCCAGCTTAGGGGACAGGGGGCATCAGCCCCAGCATTTT	CASLGDRGHQPQHF
TRBJ2-5	TRBV29-1	-	-	TGCAGCGTTCGAGTGGGCATCGAGACCCAGTACTTC	CSVRVGIETQYF
TRBJ2-1	TRBV5-8	-	-	TGTGCCAGCATCTATCAGGGGGGACAGATTTACAATGAGCAGTTCTTC	CASIYQGGQIYNEQFF
TRBJ1-1	TRBV19	-	once	TGTGCCAGTAGTATAGATCGGGGGGTAGCTTTCTTT	CASSIDRGVAFF
TRBJ2-7	TRBV6-1	TRBD1	-	TGTGCCAGCAGTGGACAGGGGGCGGATGGCGAGCAGTACTTC	CASSGQGADGEQYF
TRBJ2-1	TRBV10-3	TRBD2	once	TGTGCCATCAGTTTCGGGGGGGCCGGTAATGAGCAGTTCTTC	CAISFGGAGNEQFF
TRBJ2-3	TRBV19	-	-	TGTGCCGTTTCCAGGGGCCGCGGCACAGATACGCAGTATTTT	CAVSRGRGTDTQYF
TRBJ1-1	TRBV6-1	TRBD1	-	TGTGCCAGCAGTGATCTAGGGGGCGTGAACACTGAAGCTTTCTTT	CASSDLGGVNTEAFF
TRBJ1-1	TRBV6-5	TRBD1	-	TGTGCCAGCAGCCCGTCAGGGGGCCGAGCTTTCTTT	CASSPSGGRAFF
TRBJ2-1	TRBV18	-	-	TGTGCCAGCTCAATGGCCTCACCTTACAATGAGCAGTTCTTC	CASSMASPYNEQFF
TRBJ2-2	TRBV25-1	-	-	TGTGCCAGCAGTGGCCGGGAGTTTAACACCGGGGAGCTGTTTTTT	CASSGREFNTGELFF
TRBJ1-1	TRBV5-1	-	-	TGCGCCAGCAGCTCCACTACAAACACTGAAGCTTTCTTT	CASSSTTNTEAFF
TRBJ2-5	TRBV10-3	-	-	TGTGCCATCAGTGAGTTAATCGGCGTCCAAGAGACCCAGTACTTC	CAISELIGVQETQYF
TRBJ2-7	TRBV2	-	-	TGTGCCAGCACCGAGGGGCAGTTCTACGAGCAGTACTTC	CASTEGQFYEQYF